The present T cell receptor beta chain was sequenced within a study of T-cell memory formation after mild COVID-19. Across the whole study: Largely, the TCR clusters proved donor specific.

The CDR3 covers 16 residues. Germline assignment: CDR1 SGHDN and CDR2 FVKESK. V shed 4 bases and J shed 0 bases, with 10 bases lying between them. Whole-study findings and limits: Of the contracting clones, CD4+ ones lay mainly in CM and EM, and CD8+ ones in EMRA. CD4+ bias marked clones expanding day 15 to 37, unlike balanced contracting clones.

TCRdb re-called the 5' RACE reads with MiXCR, one entry per CDR3 protein. Of approximately 410,000 distinct CDR3 sequences listed, about 22% were seen once; the top ten hold approximately 14%. With regard to this clonotype: Its matching antigen is unknown.

The sample consisted of PBMCs or a T cell subset sorted from them (not recorded which). The chain is built from TRBV14 and TRBJ2-6, with D hard to call. The sequence derives from an adult woman who had mild COVID-19 (a few samples of this study predate the infection). Cell type and time point are not known. The chain's CDR3 is CASSPPPYSGANVLTF. The CDR3 coding sequence is TGTGCCAGCAGCCCTCCCCCCTACTCTGGGGCCAACGTCCTGACTTTC.